Detailed here is one T cell receptor beta chain. The CDR3 length is 13 residues. CDR1 WNHNN and CDR2 SYGVQD come from the germline V gene (reference sequence). V lost 2 bases, J lost 9 bases, and 13 bases lay in between. Clones were sequenced by immunoSEQ multiplex PCR, and TCRdb holds only the in-frame ones, with some missing. The table has approximately 440,000 clones, about nine tenths seen once; the top ten hold about 0.57%. The sample comes from a study of blood T cell repertoires in COVID-19. As for the study in general: Sites across the United States, Italy and Spain contributed samples from acute and convalescent COVID-19.

Clinical histories supplied by participants themselves formed the basis of cohort assignment. All recovered Cohort 3 donors got two negative PCRs, got clearance, or saw symptom resolution. V and J are TRBV10-1 and TRBJ1-1; a possible D gene is TRBD1 (6 bases). The TCR comes from a man in his late teens or twenties who had recovered from COVID-19. The sample consisted of PBMCs or T cells enriched from blood (not recorded which). The CDR3 protein is CASSEGQRDKAFF. CDR3 coding DNA: TGCGCCAGCAGTGAGGGACAGAGAGATAAAGCTTTCTTT.